These 20 T cell receptor beta chains came from one sample sequenced in a study of low-dose radiotherapy and immunotherapy resistance in tumors. Alpha and beta chains were covered, as first-strand cDNA relied on TRAV- and TRBV-specific primers. TCR amplification ran 15 to 25 PCR cycles using constant-region and V-primer adapter primers. TCRdb ran MiXCR on the reads and lists one entry per CDR3 protein. The table has about 9,800 distinct CDR3 sequences, about two fifths seen once. These receptors were collected from a human donor with advanced metastatic prostate, ovarian, gallbladder or colorectal cancer (not recorded which). This table probably holds off-target reads from a library built for another chain.

This chain links TRBV5-4 with TRBJ2-5; D not resolved. The CDR3 is 11 amino acids. Trimming cost V 0 bases and J 3 bases, with 0 bases left between them. In germline, CDR1 is SGHNT, CDR2 YYREEE (reference sequence). This CDR3 reads CASSLEETQYF. The CDR3 DNA follows: TGTGCCAGCAGCTTGGAAGAGACCCAGTACTTC.

This chain joins TRBV2 and TRBJ2-2, with D unresolved. V was clipped by 7 bases and J by 7 bases, with 10 bases between them. CDR1 is SNHLY, CDR2 FYNNEI, per germline. The CDR3 totals 12 residues. The DNA for the CDR3 is TGTGCCAGCACCGAGGACGTCGGGGAGCTGTTTTTT. This sequence encodes CASTEDVGELFF.

The table lists this clonotype with a few counts. The rearrangement joins TRBV20-1 to TRBJ2-5, with D perhaps TRBD1 or TRBD2 (5 bases each). Trimming left V 6 bases short and J 5 bases short, with 19 bases between. The CDR3 loop spans 14 amino acids. Germline V gene lookup returns CDR1 DFQATT and CDR2 SNEGSKA (reference sequence). CDR3 in amino acids: CSASAGAWGETQYF. The CDR3 DNA sequence: TGCAGTGCCAGCGCCGGGGCCTGGGGTGAGACCCAGTACTTC.

The chain couples TRBV9 to TRBJ1-1, with D hard to call. This CDR3 region has 13 residues. Per germline, CDR1 SGDLS and CDR2 YYNGEE. V lost 3 bases, J lost 1 base, and 7 bases lay in between. CDR3 nucleotides: TGTGCCAGCAGCGGACGGACGAACACTGAAGCTTTCTTT. This encodes CASSGRTNTEAFF.

V and J are TRBV4-2 and TRBJ1-1; D may be TRBD1 (5 bases). CDR1 and CDR2 from the germline V gene are LGHNA and YNFKEQ. This CDR3 has 13 residues. Deletions cut 0 bases from V and 10 bases from J, with 12 bases between. The chain's CDR3 is CASSQDRGGRAFF. The CDR3 nucleotides are TGTGCCAGCAGCCAAGATAGGGGAGGGCGAGCTTTCTTT.

This clonotype has more than one count but fewer than ten. The rearrangement joins TRBV7-6 to TRBJ2-5, with D possibly matching TRBD1 (8 bases). Germline lookup yields CDR1 SGHVS and CDR2 FNYEAQ. The CDR3 extends over 16 amino acids. With 4 bases removed from V and 0 bases from J, the gap between germline ends came to 15 bases. The CDR3 sequence: CASSYRGGAYQETQYF. The CDR3 bases are TGTGCCAGCAGCTACAGGGGGGGAGCGTACCAAGAGACCCAGTACTTC.

J is TRBJ2-7 and V is TRBV7-2, with D perhaps being TRBD1 or TRBD2 (5 bases each). The length of the CDR3 is 17 residues. V lost 1 base and J 0 bases, leaving 16 bases between the germline ends. Germline V lookup: CDR1 SGHTA, CDR2 FQGNSA. This CDR3 reads CASSLGVRAGSSYEQYF. The CDR3 coding sequence is TGTGCCAGCAGCTTAGGGGTCCGGGCAGGGAGCTCCTACGAGCAGTACTTC.

V and J are TRBV2 and TRBJ2-2; D is possibly TRBD2 (6 bases). Trimming took off 7 bases at V and 6 bases at J, with 18 bases between the two ends. CDR3 length equals 15 residues. Germline V gene sequence: CDR1 SNHLY, CDR2 FYNNEI. CDR3 sequence: CASNLGTPGPGELFF. In DNA, the CDR3 is TGTGCCAGCAACCTCGGGACTCCAGGACCCGGGGAGCTGTTTTTT.

This clonotype occurred a few times. The gene calls are TRBV7-2 and TRBJ1-1; D is perhaps TRBD1 (5 bases). The CDR3 has 12 residues. Germline V CDR1 and CDR2: SGHTA, FQGNSA. V was clipped by 4 bases and J by 8 bases, with 11 bases between them. CDR3 DNA sequence: TGTGCCAGCAGCTCCCGGGGCCTCGAAGCTTTCTTT. Translated, it gives CASSSRGLEAFF.

The chain is built from TRBV7-3 and TRBJ2-1, with 8 bases aligning to TRBD2. Germline V gives CDR1 SGHTA, CDR2 FQGTGA. The V gene end was trimmed by 1 base and the J gene end by 7 bases; junction bases not matched to a gene: 6. The CDR3 loop spans 15 amino acids. CDR3 in amino acids: CASSLRRVAGNEQFF. The CDR3 DNA follows: TGTGCCAGCAGCTTAAGGCGGGTAGCGGGAAATGAGCAGTTCTTC.

The chain employs TRBV5-6 and TRBJ1-3; D not certain. This CDR3 is 14 amino acids long. V shed 4 bases and J shed 4 bases, with 12 bases lying between them. CDR1 and CDR2 (germline): SGHDT, YYEEEE. As DNA, the CDR3 is TGTGCCAGCAGCCCATCTTCTCGGGGAAACACCATATATTTT. Its protein is CASSPSSRGNTIYF.

V usage is TRBV6-2 or TRBV6-3 and J usage is TRBJ2-1; D possibly corresponds to TRBD2 (6 bases). The CDR3 loop spans 15 amino acids. V was pared by 6 bases and J by 0 bases, with 12 bases between. Germline lookup yields CDR1 MNHEY and CDR2 SVGEGT. The CDR3 nucleotides read TGTGCCAGCAGCCACGGGGGAAACTCCTACAATGAGCAGTTCTTC. Residues: CASSHGGNSYNEQFF.

A few counts support this clonotype. This chain uses TRBV6-6 with TRBJ2-5; D may match TRBD1 or TRBD2 (5 bases each). V gave up 5 bases and J gave up 0 bases, with 13 bases separating them. This CDR3 is 15 amino acids long. Per the germline V gene, CDR1 is MNHNY and CDR2 is SVGAGI (reference sequence). The CDR3 loop is CASSRLGDYQETQYF. CDR3 coding DNA: TGTGCCAGCAGTCGACTGGGGGATTACCAAGAGACCCAGTACTTC.

The chain carries TRBV12-3 or TRBV12-4 and TRBJ1-3; D is undetermined. Between the trimmed V and J ends, which lost 4 bases and 1 base, there was a span of 5 bases. The CDR3 length is 13 residues. The CDR3 is CASSWGSGNTIYF. The DNA of the CDR3 is TGTGCCAGCAGTTGGGGATCTGGAAACACCATATATTTT.

By share, this clonotype counts as medium-sized. The rearrangement uses TRBV15 and TRBJ2-1; 8 nucleotides match TRBD1. The CDR3 totals 16 residues. In germline, CDR1 is LNHNV, CDR2 YYDKDF (reference sequence). V shed 4 bases and J 8 bases; nucleotides not matched to a gene: 13. CDR3 DNA: TGTGCCACCAGCACACCGAGAGGACAGGGTCGTCATGAGCAGTTCTTC. Translated: CATSTPRGQGRHEQFF.

J is TRBJ2-7 and V is TRBV20-1, with a possible D match to TRBD2 (5 bases). Germline V gives CDR1 DFQATT, CDR2 SNEGSKA (reference sequence). V dropped 0 bases and J dropped 7 bases, with 13 bases sitting between them. The CDR3 contains 13 residues. CDR3 sequence (DNA): TGCAGTGCTAGAGATCGGGAACCCTGGGAGCAGTACTTC. Translation: CSARDREPWEQYF.

This clonotype turned up a few times. The chain links TRBV3-1 to TRBJ2-1; D is possibly TRBD1 (6 bases). Trimming took 5 bases from V and 10 from J, leaving 12 bases between them. The CDR3 totals 12 residues. Germline V gives CDR1 LGHDT, CDR2 YNNKEL (reference sequence). CDR3: CASSYGQLEQFF. The CDR3 nucleotides read TGTGCCAGCAGCTACGGACAGTTAGAGCAGTTCTTC.

The chain links TRBV2 to TRBJ1-4; D gene uncertain. The CDR3 is 14 residues long. V lost 2 bases and J lost 6, with 10 bases in between. Germline V CDR1 and CDR2: SNHLY, FYNNEI. The CDR3 sequence is CASSESGVDEKLFF. The CDR3 bases are TGTGCCAGCAGTGAAAGTGGGGTGGATGAAAAACTGTTTTTT.

This clonotype appeared a few times. This chain joins TRBV28 and TRBJ1-1, with TRBD1 as a possible D gene (5 bases). V dropped 8 bases and J dropped 4 bases, with 17 bases sitting between them. The CDR3 runs 14 residues. The V gene's germline CDR1 is MDHEN and CDR2 SYDVKM. The CDR3 DNA follows: TGTGCCAGCTTTGATCGGGGGAGGGCCACTGAAGCTTTCTTT. It yields the protein CASFDRGRATEAFF.

Sample share makes this clonotype medium-sized. The chain joins TRBV28 to TRBJ2-4; D ambiguous. V was cut by 6 bases and J by 6 bases, with 6 bases left in between. Looked up from germline, CDR1 is MDHEN and CDR2 is SYDVKM. The CDR3 spans 11 residues. CDR3 sequence reads: CASSEGNIQYF. CDR3 coding DNA: TGTGCCAGCAGCGAAGGAAACATTCAGTACTTC. The full variable domain, in which reference TRBV28 and TRBJ2-4 provide the parts outside the CDR3, is DVKVTQSSRYLVKRTGEKVFLECVQDMDHENMFWYRQDPGLGLRLIYFSYDVKMKEKGDIPEGYSVSREKKERFSLILESASTNQTSMYLCASSEGNIQYFGAGTRLSVL.